The clone carrying this T cell receptor (beta chain) was picked up one time. The antigen is unknown. Unmatched junction bases numbered 8, after V lost 5 bases and J lost 3 bases. Per germline, CDR1 MGHRA and CDR2 YSYEKL. CDR3 size: 16 residues. This sample was included in a study of graft-versus-host responses after intestinal transplantation. The overall study: Induction with anti-thymocyte globulin, then tacrolimus and steroids for around three years, was given to all recipients. Whole-study results and caveats: Recipient marrow contained GvH clones, some of which appeared first in ileum or blood. Researchers found peak circulating GvH clone levels linked to early post-transplant HvG declines.

This table comes from immunoSEQ multiplex PCR, and its TCRdb copy is limited to in-frame clones, with some not included. The data contain 98,000 or so clones, over 75% of them singletons. The material sequenced was unstimulated CD4+ T cells sorted from spleen or lymph node cells, taken before intestinal transplant. The chain uses TRBV4-1 and TRBJ2-3; 10 bases map to TRBD1. The sequence was obtained from a human donor who received an intestinal transplant. The CDR3 sequence: CASSWGQGRGTDTQYF. DNA for the CDR3: TGCGCCAGCAGCTGGGGACAGGGGAGGGGTACAGATACGCAGTATTTT.